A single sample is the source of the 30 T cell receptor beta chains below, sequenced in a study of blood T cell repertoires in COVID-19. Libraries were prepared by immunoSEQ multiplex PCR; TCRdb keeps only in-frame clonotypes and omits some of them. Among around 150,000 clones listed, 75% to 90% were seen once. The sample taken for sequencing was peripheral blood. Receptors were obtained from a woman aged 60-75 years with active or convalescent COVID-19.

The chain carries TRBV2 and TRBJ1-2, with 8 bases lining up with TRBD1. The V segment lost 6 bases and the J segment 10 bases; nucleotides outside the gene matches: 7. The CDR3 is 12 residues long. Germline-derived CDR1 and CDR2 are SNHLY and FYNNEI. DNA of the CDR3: TGTGCCAGCAGGGGGACAGGACATGACTACACCTTC. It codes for CASRGTGHDYTF. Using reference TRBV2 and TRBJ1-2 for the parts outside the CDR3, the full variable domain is EPEVTQTPSHQVTQMGQEVILRCVPISNHLYFYWYRQILGQKVEFLVSFYNNEISEKSEIFDDQFSVERPDGSNFTLKIRSTKLEDSAMYFCASRGTGHDYTFGSGTRLTVV.

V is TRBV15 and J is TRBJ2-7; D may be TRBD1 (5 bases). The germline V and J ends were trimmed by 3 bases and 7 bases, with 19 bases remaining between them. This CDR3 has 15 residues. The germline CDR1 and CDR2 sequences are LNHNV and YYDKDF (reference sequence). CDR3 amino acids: CATSSDTGTLREQYF. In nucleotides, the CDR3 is TGTGCCACCAGCAGTGATACAGGAACCTTACGGGAGCAGTACTTC.

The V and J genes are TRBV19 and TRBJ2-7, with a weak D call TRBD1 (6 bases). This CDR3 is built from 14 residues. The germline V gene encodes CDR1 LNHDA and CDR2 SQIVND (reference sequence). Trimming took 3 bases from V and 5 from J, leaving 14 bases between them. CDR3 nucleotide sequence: TGTGCCAGTAGTATTAGGGCAGGGGAGAACGAGCAGTACTTC. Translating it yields CASSIRAGENEQYF.

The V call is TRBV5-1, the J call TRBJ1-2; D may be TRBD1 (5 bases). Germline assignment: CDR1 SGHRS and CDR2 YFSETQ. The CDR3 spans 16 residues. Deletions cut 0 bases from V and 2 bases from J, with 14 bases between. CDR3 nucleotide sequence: TGCGCCAGCAGCTTGGACCTCAGGGAGGTAAACTATGGCTACACCTTC. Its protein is CASSLDLREVNYGYTF. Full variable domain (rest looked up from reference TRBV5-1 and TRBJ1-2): KAGVTQTPRYLIKTRGQQVTLSCSPISGHRSVSWYQQTPGQGLQFLFEYFSETQRNKGNFPGRFSGRQFSNSRSEMNVSTLELGDSALYLCASSLDLREVNYGYTFGSGTRLTVV.

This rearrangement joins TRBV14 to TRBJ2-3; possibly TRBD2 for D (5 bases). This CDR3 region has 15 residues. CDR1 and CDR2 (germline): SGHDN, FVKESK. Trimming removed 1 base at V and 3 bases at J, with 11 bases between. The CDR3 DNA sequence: TGTGCCAGCAGCCAAGCCCTGGGGAGAACAGATACGCAGTATTTT. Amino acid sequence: CASSQALGRTDTQYF.

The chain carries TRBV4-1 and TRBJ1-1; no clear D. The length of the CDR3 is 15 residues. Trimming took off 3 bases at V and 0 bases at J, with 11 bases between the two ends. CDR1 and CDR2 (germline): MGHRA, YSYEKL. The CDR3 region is CASSHGQAVNTEAFF. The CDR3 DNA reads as TGCGCCAGCAGCCATGGGCAGGCTGTGAACACTGAAGCTTTCTTT.

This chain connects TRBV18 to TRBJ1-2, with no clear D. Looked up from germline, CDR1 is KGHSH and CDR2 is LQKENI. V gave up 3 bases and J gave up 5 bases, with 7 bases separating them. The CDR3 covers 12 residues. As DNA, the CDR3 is TGTGCCAGCTCACCGGAGGAATATGGCTACACCTTC. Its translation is CASSPEEYGYTF.

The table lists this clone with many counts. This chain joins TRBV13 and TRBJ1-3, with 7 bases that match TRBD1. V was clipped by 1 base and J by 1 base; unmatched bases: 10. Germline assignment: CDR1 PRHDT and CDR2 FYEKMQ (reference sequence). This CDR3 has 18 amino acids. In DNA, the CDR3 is TGTGCCAGCAGCTTAGAAATTGACAGGGCTTTATCTGGAAACACCATATATTTT. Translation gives CASSLEIDRALSGNTIYF.

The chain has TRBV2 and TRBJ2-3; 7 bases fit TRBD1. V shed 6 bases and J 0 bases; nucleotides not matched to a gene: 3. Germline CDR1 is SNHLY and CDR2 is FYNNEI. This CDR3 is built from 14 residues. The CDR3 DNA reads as TGTGCCAGCAGGGGACAGCAAAGCACAGATACGCAGTATTTT. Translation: CASRGQQSTDTQYF.

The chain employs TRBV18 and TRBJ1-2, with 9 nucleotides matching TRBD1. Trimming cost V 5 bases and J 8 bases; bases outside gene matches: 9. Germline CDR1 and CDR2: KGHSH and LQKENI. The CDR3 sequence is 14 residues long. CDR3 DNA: TGTGCCAGCTCAAAGGACAGGGGCCCCGGAGGCTACACCTTC. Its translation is CASSKDRGPGGYTF.

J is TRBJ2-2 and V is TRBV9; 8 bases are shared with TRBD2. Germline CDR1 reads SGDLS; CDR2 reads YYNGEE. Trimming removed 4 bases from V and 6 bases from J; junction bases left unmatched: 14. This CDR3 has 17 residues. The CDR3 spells CASSLRTGTRSAGELFF. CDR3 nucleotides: TGTGCCAGCAGCCTCCGAACGGGGACTAGGAGCGCCGGGGAGCTGTTTTTT. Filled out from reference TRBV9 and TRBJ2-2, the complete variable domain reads DSGVTQTPKHLITATGQRVTLRCSPRSGDLSVYWYQQSLDQGLQFLIQYYNGEERAKGNILERFSAQQFPDLHSELNLSSLELGDSALYFCASSLRTGTRSAGELFFGEGSRLTVL.

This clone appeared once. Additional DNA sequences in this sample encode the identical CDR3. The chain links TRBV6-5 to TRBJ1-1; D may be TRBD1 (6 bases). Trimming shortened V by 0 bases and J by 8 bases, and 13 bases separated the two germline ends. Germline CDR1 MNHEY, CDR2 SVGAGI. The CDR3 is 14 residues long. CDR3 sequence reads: CASSYSGQGTEAFF. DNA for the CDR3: TGTGCCAGCAGTTACTCGGGGCAGGGGACCGAAGCTTTCTTT.

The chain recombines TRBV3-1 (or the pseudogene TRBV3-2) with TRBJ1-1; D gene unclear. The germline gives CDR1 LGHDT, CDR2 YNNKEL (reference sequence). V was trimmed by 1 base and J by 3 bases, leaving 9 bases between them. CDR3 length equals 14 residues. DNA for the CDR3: TGTGCCAGCAGCCAAGTTTTAGGAGACACTGAAGCTTTCTTT. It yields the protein CASSQVLGDTEAFF.

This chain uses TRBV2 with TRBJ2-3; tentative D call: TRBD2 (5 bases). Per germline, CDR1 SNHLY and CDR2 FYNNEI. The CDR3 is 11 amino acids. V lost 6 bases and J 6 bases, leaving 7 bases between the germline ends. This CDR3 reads CASSTGDTQYF. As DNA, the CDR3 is TGTGCCAGCAGCACGGGGGATACGCAGTATTTT.

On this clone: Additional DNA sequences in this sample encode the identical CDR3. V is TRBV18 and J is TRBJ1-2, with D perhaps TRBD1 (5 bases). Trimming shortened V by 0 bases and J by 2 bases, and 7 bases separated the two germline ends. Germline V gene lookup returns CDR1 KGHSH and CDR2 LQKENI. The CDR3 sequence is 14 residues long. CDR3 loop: CASSPPAGNYGYTF. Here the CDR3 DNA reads TGTGCCAGCTCACCACCGGCAGGGAACTATGGCTACACCTTC.

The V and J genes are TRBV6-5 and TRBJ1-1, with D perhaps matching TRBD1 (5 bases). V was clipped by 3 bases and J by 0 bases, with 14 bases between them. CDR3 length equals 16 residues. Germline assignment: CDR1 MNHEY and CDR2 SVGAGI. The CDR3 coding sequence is TGTGCCAGCAGTTATGGGGGGAATTCTATGAACACTGAAGCTTTCTTT. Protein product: CASSYGGNSMNTEAFF.

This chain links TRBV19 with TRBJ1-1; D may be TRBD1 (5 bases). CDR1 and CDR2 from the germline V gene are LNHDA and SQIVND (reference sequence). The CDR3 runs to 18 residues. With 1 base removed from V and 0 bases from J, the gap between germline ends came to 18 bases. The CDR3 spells CASSIAWTGRGLNTEAFF. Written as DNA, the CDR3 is TGTGCCAGTAGTATAGCATGGACCGGTCGGGGGTTGAACACTGAAGCTTTCTTT.

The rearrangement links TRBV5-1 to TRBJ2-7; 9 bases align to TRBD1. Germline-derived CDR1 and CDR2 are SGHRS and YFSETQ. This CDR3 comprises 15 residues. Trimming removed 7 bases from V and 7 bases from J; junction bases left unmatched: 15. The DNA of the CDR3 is TGCGCCAGCTCAGCTTGGGACAGGGTAAAAGAGGAGCAGTACTTC. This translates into CASSAWDRVKEEQYF.

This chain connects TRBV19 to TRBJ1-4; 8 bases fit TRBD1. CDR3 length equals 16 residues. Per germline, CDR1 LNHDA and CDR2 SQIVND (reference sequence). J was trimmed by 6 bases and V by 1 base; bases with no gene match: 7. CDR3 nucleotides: TGTGCCAGTAGTATAGGCCGAGTCAGGGGGCATGAAAAACTGTTTTTT. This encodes CASSIGRVRGHEKLFF.

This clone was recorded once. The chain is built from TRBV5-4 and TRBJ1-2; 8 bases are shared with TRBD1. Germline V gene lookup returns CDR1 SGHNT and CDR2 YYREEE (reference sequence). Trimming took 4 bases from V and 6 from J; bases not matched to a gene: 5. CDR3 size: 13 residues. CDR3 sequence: CASSPDRADGYTF. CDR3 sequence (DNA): TGTGCCAGCAGCCCGGACAGGGCGGATGGCTACACCTTC.

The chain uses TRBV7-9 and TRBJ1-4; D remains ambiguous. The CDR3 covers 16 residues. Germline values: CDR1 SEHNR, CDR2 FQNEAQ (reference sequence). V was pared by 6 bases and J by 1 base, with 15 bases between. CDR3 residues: CASSPVTSLTNEKLFF. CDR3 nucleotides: TGTGCCAGCAGTCCTGTGACATCTTTAACTAATGAAAAACTGTTTTTT.

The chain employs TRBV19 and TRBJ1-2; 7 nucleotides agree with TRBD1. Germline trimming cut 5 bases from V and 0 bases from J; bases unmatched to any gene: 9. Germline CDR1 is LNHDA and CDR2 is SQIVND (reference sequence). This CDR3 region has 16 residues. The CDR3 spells CASSLRDRPANYGYTF. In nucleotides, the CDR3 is TGTGCCAGTAGTCTCCGGGACAGACCTGCTAACTATGGCTACACCTTC.

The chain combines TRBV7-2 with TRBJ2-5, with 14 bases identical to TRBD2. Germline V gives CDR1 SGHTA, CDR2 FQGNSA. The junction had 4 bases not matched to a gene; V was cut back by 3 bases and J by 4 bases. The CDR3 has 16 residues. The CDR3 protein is CASSFLGTSGGETQYF. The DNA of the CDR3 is TGTGCCAGCAGCTTCCTCGGGACTAGCGGGGGAGAGACCCAGTACTTC.

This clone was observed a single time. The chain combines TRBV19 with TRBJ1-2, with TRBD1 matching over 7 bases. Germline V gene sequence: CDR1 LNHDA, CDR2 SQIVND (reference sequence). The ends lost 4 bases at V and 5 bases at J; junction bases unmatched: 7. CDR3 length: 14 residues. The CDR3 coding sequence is TGTGCCAGTAGTAACCCACAGGGGCGATATGGCTACACCTTC. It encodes CASSNPQGRYGYTF.

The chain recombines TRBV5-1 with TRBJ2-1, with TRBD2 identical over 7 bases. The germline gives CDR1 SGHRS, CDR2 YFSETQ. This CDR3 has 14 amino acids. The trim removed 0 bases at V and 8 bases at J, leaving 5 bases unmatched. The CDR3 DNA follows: TGCGCCAGCAGCTTGGGTCAAAGCGGGGATGAGCAGTTCTTC. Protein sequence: CASSLGQSGDEQFF.

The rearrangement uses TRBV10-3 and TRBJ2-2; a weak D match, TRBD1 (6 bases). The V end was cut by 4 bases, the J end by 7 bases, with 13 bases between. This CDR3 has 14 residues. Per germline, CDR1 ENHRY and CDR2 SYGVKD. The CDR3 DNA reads TGTGCCATCAGTGTGACACAGGGAAACGGGGAGCTGTTTTTT. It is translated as CAISVTQGNGELFF.

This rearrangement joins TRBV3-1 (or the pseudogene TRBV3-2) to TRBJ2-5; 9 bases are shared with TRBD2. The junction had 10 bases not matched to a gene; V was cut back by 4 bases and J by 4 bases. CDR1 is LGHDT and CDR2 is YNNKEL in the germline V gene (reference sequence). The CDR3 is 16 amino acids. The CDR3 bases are TGTGCCAGCAGCCCGACTGCGGGGGGGCGCGGAGAGACCCAGTACTTC. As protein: CASSPTAGGRGETQYF.

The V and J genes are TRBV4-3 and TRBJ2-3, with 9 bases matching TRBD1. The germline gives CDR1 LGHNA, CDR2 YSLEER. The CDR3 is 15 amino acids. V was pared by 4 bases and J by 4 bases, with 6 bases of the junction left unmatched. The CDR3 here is CASSLRDRASDTQYF. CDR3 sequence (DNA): TGCGCCAGCAGCCTCCGGGACAGGGCTTCAGATACGCAGTATTTT.

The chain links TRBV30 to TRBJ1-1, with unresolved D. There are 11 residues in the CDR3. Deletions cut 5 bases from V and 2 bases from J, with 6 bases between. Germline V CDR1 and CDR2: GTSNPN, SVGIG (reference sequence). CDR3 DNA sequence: TGTGCCTGGCGGAGTAACACTGAAGCTTTCTTT. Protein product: CAWRSNTEAFF.

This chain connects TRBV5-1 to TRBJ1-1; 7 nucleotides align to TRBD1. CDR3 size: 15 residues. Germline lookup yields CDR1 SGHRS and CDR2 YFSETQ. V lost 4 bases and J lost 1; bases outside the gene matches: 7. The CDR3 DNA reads TGCGCCAGCAGCAGGGACAGATTCCCGAACACTGAAGCTTTCTTT. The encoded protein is CASSRDRFPNTEAFF.